The 25 T cell receptor beta chains below were found in one sample sequenced in a study of beta chain features in type 1 diabetes. The study reverse transcribed the entire isolated RNA, so it sequenced expressed TCRB transcripts. TCRdb's copy holds only in-frame clones and misses some; the assay was immunoSEQ multiplex PCR. The sample lists about 130,000 clones, about a tenth occurring once. Source material: central memory CD4+ T cells from blood. All receptors come from a man younger than 35 in good health.

This clone was seen at least ten times. The DNA for the CDR3 is TGTGCCAGCAGTGAGGGGGGGCTCTACGAGCAGTACTTC. Protein sequence: CASSEGGLYEQYF. The chain employs TRBV25-1 and TRBJ2-7, with D possibly TRBD2 on 7 matching bases. The V and J ends lost 3 bases and 3 bases respectively, with 9 bases between them. This CDR3 is built from 13 residues. CDR1 and CDR2 (germline): MGHDK, SYGVNS.

The chain links TRBV9 to TRBJ1-3, with a possible D match to TRBD1 (5 bases). The CDR3 consists of 16 residues. V was clipped by 3 bases and J by 0 bases, with 13 bases between them. From germline, CDR1 is SGDLS and CDR2 YYNGEE. This CDR3 reads CASSDQGSLSGNTIYF. CDR3 DNA sequence: TGTGCCAGCAGCGACCAGGGTTCCCTCTCTGGAAACACCATATATTTT.

This clone has a handful of counts. V gene TRBV29-1 combines with J gene TRBJ2-2; D may be TRBD1 (6 bases). The germline V gene encodes CDR1 SQVTM and CDR2 ANQGSEA. The V end was cut by 1 base, the J end by 7 bases, with 13 bases between. The CDR3 is 14 amino acids. The DNA for the CDR3 is TGCAGCGTTGAAGTATGGGGGCCCAACGGGGAGCTGTTTTTT. This codes for CSVEVWGPNGELFF.

The chain carries TRBV9 and TRBJ2-1; TRBD2 is a possible D gene (6 bases). This CDR3 has 15 amino acids. Trimming pared 3 bases from V and 5 bases from J, leaving 15 bases between. Germline CDR1 and CDR2: SGDLS and YYNGEE. This chain's CDR3 is CASSAYGDSNNEQFF. CDR3 nucleotides: TGTGCCAGCAGCGCCTACGGGGACTCTAACAATGAGCAGTTCTTC. Full variable domain (rest looked up from reference TRBV9 and TRBJ2-1): DSGVTQTPKHLITATGQRVTLRCSPRSGDLSVYWYQQSLDQGLQFLIQYYNGEERAKGNILERFSAQQFPDLHSELNLSSLELGDSALYFCASSAYGDSNNEQFFGPGTRLTVL.

This clone showed up just a few times. The CDR3, as DNA: TGTGCCAGCAGCTCCCGAGGACTAGCGGACACCGGGGAGCTGTTTTTT. As protein: CASSSRGLADTGELFF. The V and J genes are TRBV7-8 and TRBJ2-2, with 10 bases fitting TRBD2. This CDR3 comprises 16 residues. Losses at the gene ends were 4 bases for V and 3 bases for J; bases not matched to a gene: 5. Germline V gives CDR1 SGHVS, CDR2 FQNEAQ.

This clone was counted between two and nine times. The CDR3 is CASSVQGERGYTF. CDR3 coding DNA: TGTGCCAGCAGCGTCCAGGGGGAACGGGGCTACACCTTC. V usage is TRBV9 and J usage is TRBJ1-2; TRBD1 agrees at 7 bases. The V and J ends lost 2 bases and 8 bases, in that order; junction bases with no gene match: 6. Per the germline V gene, CDR1 is SGDLS and CDR2 is YYNGEE. The CDR3 sequence is 13 residues long.

The chain carries TRBV7-9 and TRBJ1-2; a possible D gene is TRBD1 (5 bases). CDR3 length: 14 residues. V was clipped by 5 bases and J by 8 bases, with 18 bases between them. Looked up from germline, CDR1 is SEHNR and CDR2 is FQNEAQ (reference sequence). In DNA, the CDR3 is TGTGCCAGCAGCGATAGGGGAGGGGATTTAGGCTACACCTTC. It specifies CASSDRGGDLGYTF.

This chain links TRBV6-6 with TRBJ2-1, with 7 positions matching TRBD2. In germline, CDR1 is MNHNY, CDR2 SVGAGI (reference sequence). CDR3 length: 14 amino acids. Unmatched junction bases numbered 20, after V lost 8 bases and J lost 16 bases. The CDR3 coding sequence is TGTGCCAGCCCAACCTCCTTTAAGCGGGAACTCCCATTCTTC. Encoded protein: CASPTSFKRELPFF.

V is TRBV2 and J is TRBJ2-3; TRBD2 agrees at 12 bases. Losses at the gene ends were 6 bases for V and 4 bases for J; bases not matched to a gene: 8. Germline CDR1 SNHLY, CDR2 FYNNEI. This CDR3 has 16 amino acids. CDR3: CASRGTSGGWADTQYF. In nucleotides, the CDR3 is TGTGCCAGCAGGGGAACTAGCGGGGGGTGGGCAGATACGCAGTATTTT.

This clone showed up just a few times. The chain employs TRBV7-2 and TRBJ2-7; 9 positions match TRBD1. Germline CDR1 SGHTA, CDR2 FQGNSA. The ends lost 4 bases at V and 3 bases at J; junction bases unmatched: 4. The CDR3 has 14 residues. The CDR3 nucleotides read TGTGCCAGCAGCTCTCCGGGACAGGGCTACGAGCAGTACTTC. Translating gives CASSSPGQGYEQYF. Supplemented by reference TRBV7-2 and TRBJ2-7, the full variable domain reads GAGVSQSPSNKVTEKGKDVELRCDPISGHTALYWYRQSLGQGLEFLIYFQGNSAPDKSGLPSDRFSAERTGGSVSTLTIQRTQQEDSAVYLCASSSPGQGYEQYFGPGTRLTVT.

This clone was seen a handful of times. The chain is built from TRBV19 and TRBJ1-3; D ambiguous. V was shortened by 10 bases and J by 4 bases, with 11 bases between the two germline ends. Germline loops: CDR1 LNHDA, CDR2 SQIVND (reference sequence). The CDR3 sequence is 12 residues long. The CDR3 protein is CATEARGNTIYF. Written as DNA, the CDR3 is TGTGCCACCGAGGCCCGGGGAAACACCATATATTTT.

V is TRBV19 and J is TRBJ1-6; D remains unclear. V lost 5 bases and J 8 bases, leaving 10 bases between the germline ends. CDR1 LNHDA and CDR2 SQIVND come from the germline V gene (reference sequence). This CDR3 is 13 amino acids long. This CDR3 is CASSGQMDSPLHF. CDR3 DNA: TGTGCCAGTAGTGGGCAGATGGATTCACCCCTCCACTTT.

This chain connects TRBV11-2 to TRBJ1-1; no clear D gene. This CDR3 has 14 amino acids. Germline-derived CDR1 and CDR2 are SGHAT and FQNNGV. Trimming removed 1 base at V and 3 bases at J, with 9 bases between. CDR3 nucleotides: TGTGCCAGCAGCTTAGTCCGGGATCACACTGAAGCTTTCTTT. This sequence encodes CASSLVRDHTEAFF.

In this sample, this clone turned up a few times. V usage is TRBV5-1 and J usage is TRBJ2-7; 10 positions agree with TRBD1. V lost 2 bases, J lost 5 bases, and 4 bases stayed unmatched. CDR1 and CDR2 from the germline V gene are SGHRS and YFSETQ. The CDR3 covers 14 residues. In DNA form, the CDR3 reads TGCGCCAGCAGCTTTGGGACAGGGGTCGACGAGCAGTACTTC. Its translation: CASSFGTGVDEQYF.

This clone was picked up many times. This chain uses TRBV7-9 with TRBJ2-3, with D uncertain. V lost 3 bases to trimming and J lost 8 bases, with 12 bases between them. Germline V gene data show CDR1 as SEHNR and CDR2 as FQNEAQ (reference sequence). The CDR3 covers 13 residues. The CDR3: CASSFNSRGTQYF. DNA of the CDR3: TGTGCCAGCAGCTTCAACTCCCGTGGTACGCAGTATTTT.

This clone was detected only a few times. The V call is TRBV5-4, the J call TRBJ1-1, with TRBD1 matching over 9 bases. V shed 1 base, J shed 5 bases, and the junction held 3 bases outside the gene matches. This CDR3 is built from 14 residues. Germline loops: CDR1 SGHNT, CDR2 YYREEE (reference sequence). CDR3 sequence reads: CASSLNRGQTEAFF. CDR3 coding DNA: TGTGCCAGCAGCTTGAACAGGGGGCAGACTGAAGCTTTCTTT.

This clone was seen more than once but under ten times. The V and J genes are TRBV25-1 and TRBJ1-2; D unclear. From germline, CDR1 is MGHDK and CDR2 SYGVNS. The CDR3 has 14 amino acids. Trimming removed 1 base at V and 2 bases at J, with 8 bases between. CDR3 in amino acids: CASSESRENYGYTF. DNA for the CDR3: TGTGCCAGCAGTGAATCGCGGGAGAACTATGGCTACACCTTC.

V gene TRBV27 combines with J gene TRBJ2-2; D perhaps matches TRBD1 (5 bases). V shed 2 bases and J shed 5 bases, with 12 bases lying between them. The CDR3 runs to 15 residues. Germline V gene sequence: CDR1 MNHEY, CDR2 SMNVEV (reference sequence). CDR3 region: CASSLGQGWTGELFF. The CDR3 nucleotides read TGTGCCAGCAGTTTAGGGCAGGGTTGGACCGGGGAGCTGTTTTTT.

This clone was detected only a few times. The chain employs TRBV5-8 and TRBJ2-3, with 7 bases that match TRBD2. Trimming cost V 4 bases and J 10 bases; bases outside gene matches: 6. Germline loops: CDR1 SGHTS, CDR2 YDEGEE. This CDR3 spans 12 amino acids. Written as DNA, the CDR3 is TGTGCCAGCAGCCGAAGCGGGGAGGCGCAGTATTTT. It is translated as CASSRSGEAQYF.

This clone was counted many times. The CDR3 DNA is TGTGCCAGCAGCTATGGGTCAGGGGGAGAGCAGTACTTC. This encodes CASSYGSGGEQYF. This rearrangement joins TRBV7-7 to TRBJ2-7; TRBD1 agrees at 7 bases. This CDR3 contains 13 residues. V lost 4 bases and J lost 7; bases outside the gene matches: 7. Germline CDR1 SSHAT, CDR2 FNYEAQ (reference sequence).

There are a few counts of this clone. The chain employs TRBV28 and TRBJ1-4, with 9 bases that match TRBD1. The CDR3 is made up of 15 amino acids. Trimming at V came to 6 bases and at J to 3 bases, leaving 5 bases not matched to a gene. Germline V gene lookup returns CDR1 MDHEN and CDR2 SYDVKM. CDR3: CASRDTGGPNEKLFF. The DNA for the CDR3 is TGTGCCAGCAGGGATACAGGGGGCCCTAATGAAAAACTGTTTTTT. Variable domain in full (rest from reference TRBV28 and TRBJ1-4): DVKVTQSSRYLVKRTGEKVFLECVQDMDHENMFWYRQDPGLGLRLIYFSYDVKMKEKGDIPEGYSVSREKKERFSLILESASTNQTSMYLCASRDTGGPNEKLFFGSGTQLSVL.

This clone came up a few times. The rearrangement uses TRBV4-3 and TRBJ2-7; a possible D gene is TRBD2 (6 bases). V was trimmed by 0 bases and J by 1 base, leaving 10 bases between them. Germline V gene lookup returns CDR1 LGHNA and CDR2 YSLEER. CDR3 size: 15 residues. CDR3 sequence: CASSQELAGSYEQYF. CDR3 coding DNA: TGCGCCAGCAGCCAAGAACTCGCGGGATCCTACGAGCAGTACTTC.

V usage is TRBV19 and J usage is TRBJ2-7, with D unclear. The CDR3 extends over 15 amino acids. V was cut by 6 bases and J by 2 bases, with 17 bases left in between. The germline V gene has CDR1 LNHDA and CDR2 SQIVND (reference sequence). This CDR3 reads CASSPSALGAYEQYF. The CDR3 bases are TGTGCCAGTAGCCCCAGCGCACTGGGTGCCTACGAGCAGTACTTC.

The V and J genes are TRBV11-2 and TRBJ2-2, with 12 bases lining up with TRBD2. J was trimmed by 1 base and V by 5 bases; bases with no gene match: 8. Per the germline V gene, CDR1 is SGHAT and CDR2 is FQNNGV. The CDR3 runs 18 residues. The DNA of the CDR3 is TGTGCCAGCAGCGGACGACTAGCGGGGGCCGGGAACACCGGGGAGCTGTTTTTT. Translation gives CASSGRLAGAGNTGELFF.

The chain links TRBV19 to TRBJ2-7; possible D gene TRBD1, 5 bases. Per the germline V gene, CDR1 is LNHDA and CDR2 is SQIVND (reference sequence). V lost 5 bases, J lost 3 bases, and 11 bases lay in between. The CDR3 contains 13 residues. The CDR3 is CASSATDNYEQYF. The CDR3 coding sequence is TGTGCCAGTAGTGCGACAGACAACTACGAGCAGTACTTC. Using reference TRBV19 and TRBJ2-7 for the parts outside the CDR3, the full variable domain is DGGITQSPKYLFRKEGQNVTLSCEQNLNHDAMYWYRQDPGQGLRLIYYSQIVNDFQKGDIAEGYSVSREKKESFPLTVTSAQKNPTAFYLCASSATDNYEQYFGPGTRLTVT.